This TCR beta chain was captured by sequencing in a study of blood T cell repertoires in COVID-19. For the study at large: PBMCs, B-cell-depleted T cells, or T cells provided the cDNA or gDNA that made up the material.

Germline assignment: CDR1 LNHDA and CDR2 SQIVND (reference sequence). The CDR3 runs to 14 residues. V was pared by 7 bases and J by 2 bases, with 6 bases of the junction left unmatched. Assay: immunoSEQ multiplex PCR; the TCRdb copy retains only in-frame clones and omits some. The sample contains a few hundred thousand clones, more than 75% of which appear only once. All enrollees were roughly 18 to 100 years old and from some 24 US areas. Cohort assignment relied on participant-reported clinical history. This chain links TRBV19 with TRBJ2-3; 7 positions match TRBD1. Sequenced input: PBMCs or T cells enriched from blood (not recorded which). This clonotype was obtained from a woman aged 30 to 39 who had recovered from COVID-19. The CDR3 sequence: CASTDREPTDTQYF. The CDR3 nucleotides read TGTGCCAGTACCGACAGGGAACCCACAGATACGCAGTATTTT. Filled out from reference TRBV19 and TRBJ2-3, the complete variable domain reads DGGITQSPKYLFRKEGQNVTLSCEQNLNHDAMYWYRQDPGQGLRLIYYSQIVNDFQKGDIAEGYSVSREKKESFPLTVTSAQKNPTAFYLCASTDREPTDTQYFGPGTRLTVL.